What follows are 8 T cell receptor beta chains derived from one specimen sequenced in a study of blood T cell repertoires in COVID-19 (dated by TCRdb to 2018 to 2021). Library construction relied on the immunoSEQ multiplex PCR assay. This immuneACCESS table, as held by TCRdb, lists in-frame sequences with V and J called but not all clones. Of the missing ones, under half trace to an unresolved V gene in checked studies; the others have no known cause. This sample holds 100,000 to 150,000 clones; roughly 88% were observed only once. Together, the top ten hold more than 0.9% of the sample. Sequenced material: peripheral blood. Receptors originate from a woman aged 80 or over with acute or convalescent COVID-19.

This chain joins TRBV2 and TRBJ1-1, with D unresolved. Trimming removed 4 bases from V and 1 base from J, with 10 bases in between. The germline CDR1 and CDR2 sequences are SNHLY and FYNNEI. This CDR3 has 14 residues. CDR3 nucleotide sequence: TGTGCCAGCAGTGGAGGTCGGGGGAACACTGAAGCTTTCTTT. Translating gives CASSGGRGNTEAFF.

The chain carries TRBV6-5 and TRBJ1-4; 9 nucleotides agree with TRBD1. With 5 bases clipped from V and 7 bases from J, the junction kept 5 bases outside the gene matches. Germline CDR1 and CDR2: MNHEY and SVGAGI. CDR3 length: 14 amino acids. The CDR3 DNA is TGTGCCAGCAGTCATGGGACAGGGAGTGAAAAACTGTTTTTT. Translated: CASSHGTGSEKLFF.

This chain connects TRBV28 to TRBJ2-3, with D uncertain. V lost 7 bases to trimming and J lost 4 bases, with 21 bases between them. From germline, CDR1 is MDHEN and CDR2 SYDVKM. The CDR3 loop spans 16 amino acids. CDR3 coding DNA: TGTGCCAGCACCCAGTATTCTCCTCCCATGGCAGATACGCAGTATTTT. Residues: CASTQYSPPMADTQYF.

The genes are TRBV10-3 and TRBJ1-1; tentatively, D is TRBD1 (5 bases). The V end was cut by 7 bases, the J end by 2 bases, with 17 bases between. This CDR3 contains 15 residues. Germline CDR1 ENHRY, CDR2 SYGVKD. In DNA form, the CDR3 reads TGTGCCATCACCCCGGGACCGGGAGGAAACACTGAAGCTTTCTTT. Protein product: CAITPGPGGNTEAFF.

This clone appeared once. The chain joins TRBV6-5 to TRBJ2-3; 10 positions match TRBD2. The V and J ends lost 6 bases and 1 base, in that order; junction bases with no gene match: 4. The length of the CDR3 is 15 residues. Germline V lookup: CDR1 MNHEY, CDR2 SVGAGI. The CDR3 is CASSRTSGGTDTQYF. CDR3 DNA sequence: TGTGCCAGCAGCCGGACTAGCGGTGGCACAGATACGCAGTATTTT.

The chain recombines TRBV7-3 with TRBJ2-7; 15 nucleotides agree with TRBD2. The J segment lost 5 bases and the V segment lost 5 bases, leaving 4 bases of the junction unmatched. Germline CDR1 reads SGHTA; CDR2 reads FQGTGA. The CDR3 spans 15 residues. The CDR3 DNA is TGTGCCAGCAGCCCCGGACTAGCGGGGGGGCACGAGCAGTACTTC. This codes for CASSPGLAGGHEQYF.

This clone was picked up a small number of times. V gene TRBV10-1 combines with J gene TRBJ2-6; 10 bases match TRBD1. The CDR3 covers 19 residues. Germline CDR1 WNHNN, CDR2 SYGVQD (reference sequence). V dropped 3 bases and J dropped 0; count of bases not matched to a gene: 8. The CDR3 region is CASSDRQGAMSSGANVLTF. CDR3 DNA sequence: TGCGCCAGCAGTGATCGACAGGGGGCTATGAGCTCTGGGGCCAACGTCCTGACTTTC.

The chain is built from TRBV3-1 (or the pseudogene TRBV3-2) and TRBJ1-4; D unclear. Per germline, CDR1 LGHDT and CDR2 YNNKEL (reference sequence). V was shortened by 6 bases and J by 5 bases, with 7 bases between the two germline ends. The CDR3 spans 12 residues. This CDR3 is CASSRQNEKLFF. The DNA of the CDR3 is TGTGCCAGCAGTCGACAAAATGAAAAACTGTTTTTT.